This TCR beta chain was sequenced for a study of shared clonotypes between healthy human individuals. Study background: Three CD4 naive, three CD4 memory, two CD8 naive and one CD8 memory plate were used per donor. The study's findings and limits: Unshared clonotypes carried lower generation probabilities than those common to all four donors.

Data came from immunoSEQ multiplex PCR; TCRdb stores just in-frame clones and leaves some out. The table lists roughly 300,000 clones, over 75% of them singletons. Trimming took 7 bases from V and 1 from J; bases not matched to a gene: 7. CDR1 and CDR2 from the germline V gene are MDHEN and SYDVKM. The CDR3 is 14 residues long. As concerns this clone: The antigen is unknown.

The sequenced sample consisted of memory CD8+ T cells sorted from blood. The sample's subset: CD45RO+ cells pooled with CCR7-negative TemRA cells. The chain recombines TRBV28 with TRBJ2-7; 7 bases fit TRBD2. This TCR came from a young man in good health. CDR3 bases: TGTGCCAGCATGAAGCGGGGCGATTCCTACGAGCAGTACTTC. Protein: CASMKRGDSYEQYF.